Here is one TCR beta chain with its context. As originally analysed: Estimation of nucleated cell counts relied on the amplification of reference gene primers. Some clones are missing from TCRdb's copy, which holds only in-frame ones; the method was immunoSEQ multiplex PCR. Clonal size and the V and J genes are those of that table, whereas D and trimming came from the DNA. The sample has about 94,000 clones; approximately 83% are singletons. The record originates from a study of blood T cell repertoires in COVID-19. Germline V gene sequence: CDR1 KGHSH, CDR2 LQKENI. V lost 3 bases and J 2 bases, leaving 10 bases between the germline ends. CDR3 length equals 14 residues.

This TCR was sampled from a man in his 60s with acute or convalescent COVID-19. The chain employs TRBV18 and TRBJ1-2; D remains ambiguous. The sample comprised peripheral blood. In nucleotides, the CDR3 is TGTGCCAGCTCACCCCAGGAGGGAAACTATGGCTACACCTTC. Translated: CASSPQEGNYGYTF.